What follows are 2 T cell receptor beta chains derived from one specimen sequenced in a study of cytomegalovirus exposure and HLA in healthy donors. Amplification used 60 Vbeta primers and 13 Jbeta primers. This table comes from immunoSEQ multiplex PCR, and its TCRdb copy is limited to in-frame clones, with some not included. The sample has under 200,000 clones; 80% are singletons. The sample comprised PBMCs. The receptors were gathered from a woman aged 50 to 60 in good health and CMV-seropositive.

This clone was seen only once. This chain links TRBV11-2 with TRBJ2-7, with 8 nucleotides matching TRBD2. CDR3 length: 14 residues. Germline trimming cut 5 bases from V and 3 bases from J; bases unmatched to any gene: 6. Germline V gene sequence: CDR1 SGHAT, CDR2 FQNNGV. This CDR3 reads CASSTGGTSYEQYF. Written as DNA, the CDR3 is TGTGCCAGCAGCACGGGGGGGACTAGCTACGAGCAGTACTTC.

The V and J genes are TRBV5-1 and TRBJ2-1; TRBD2 agrees at 13 bases. Per the germline V gene, CDR1 is SGHRS and CDR2 is YFSETQ. The V and J ends lost 4 bases and 7 bases, in that order; junction bases with no gene match: 2. The CDR3 extends over 14 amino acids. CDR3 sequence reads: CASSVTSGRNEQFF. DNA for the CDR3: TGCGCCAGCAGCGTGACTAGCGGGAGGAATGAGCAGTTCTTC.